This TCR beta chain was observed in a study of blood T cell repertoires in COVID-19. On the study more broadly: Sample material is recorded as cDNA or gDNA derived from T cells, B-cell-depleted T cells, or PBMCs.

This clone occurred a few times. Source study methods: Using reference gene primer amplification, nucleated cell counts were estimated. The data were produced by immunoSEQ multiplex PCR, yet TCRdb's version contains in-frame clones alone and is incomplete. That table supplies the V and J calls and clone size; D and trimming were determined from the DNA. The table shows approximately 180,000 clones, with around 90% occurring only once. The sample taken for sequencing was peripheral blood. The source of this sequence is a man between 60 and 75 years old with active or convalescent COVID-19.

CDR3 residues: CASSHPGQGTEAFF. The CDR3 DNA reads as TGTGCCAGCAGCCACCCGGGACAGGGTACTGAAGCTTTCTTT. The chain employs TRBV3-1 (or the pseudogene TRBV3-2) and TRBJ1-1, with 9 bases lining up with TRBD1. The ends lost 3 bases at V and 5 bases at J; junction bases unmatched: 4. There are 14 residues in the CDR3. Germline assignment: CDR1 LGHDT and CDR2 YNNKEL (reference sequence).